The 32 T cell receptor beta chains below come from one sample, sequenced in a study of OX40 agonist ivuxolimab in advanced cancers. Sequenced by immunoSEQ multiplex PCR; TCRdb stores in-frame clones only, minus some. The sample lists more than 45,000 clones; less than 85% were seen once. Here the sequenced sample was CD4+ or CD8+ T cells sorted from blood, taken in a trial of the OX40 agonist ivuxolimab. The source is an adult with an advanced solid tumor such as melanoma, head and neck, liver or kidney cancer.

The chain joins TRBV19 to TRBJ2-7; 9 bases fit TRBD1. Unmatched junction bases numbered 10, after V lost 5 bases and J lost 2 bases. Germline loops: CDR1 LNHDA, CDR2 SQIVND (reference sequence). The CDR3 covers 16 residues. CDR3 loop: CASSDPGTGNPYEQYF. CDR3 in DNA: TGTGCCAGTAGTGACCCCGGGACAGGGAACCCCTACGAGCAGTACTTC.

The rearrangement joins TRBV6-5 to TRBJ1-1; 10 bases are shared with TRBD1. The germline CDR1 and CDR2 sequences are MNHEY and SVGAGI. The CDR3 covers 15 residues. J gave up 5 bases and V 4 bases, and 7 bases lay outside the gene matches. CDR3 bases: TGTGCCAGCAGTTCCGACAGGGGGCGAGGGACTGAAGCTTTCTTT. It encodes CASSSDRGRGTEAFF.

V usage is TRBV7-2 and J usage is TRBJ1-1; D is perhaps TRBD1 (6 bases). From germline, CDR1 is SGHTA and CDR2 FQGNSA. V was trimmed by 4 bases and J by 3 bases, leaving 12 bases between them. The CDR3 runs to 14 residues. The CDR3 reads CASSSLGADTEAFF. In DNA form, the CDR3 reads TGTGCCAGCAGCTCCCTGGGGGCGGACACTGAAGCTTTCTTT.

The chain joins TRBV6-6 to TRBJ2-7; possible D gene TRBD1, 6 bases. The CDR3 runs 15 residues. CDR1 is MNHNY and CDR2 is SVGAGI in the germline V gene (reference sequence). V was pared by 2 bases and J by 6 bases, with 17 bases between. CDR3 bases: TGTGCCAGCAGTTACAGAAGGCAGGGGTCTTCCGAGCAGTACTTC. As protein: CASSYRRQGSSEQYF.

This clone was detected once. V usage is TRBV21-1 and J usage is TRBJ1-4; TRBD1, the table's D call, was not compared with the DNA. TRBV21-1 is a listed pseudogene. The CDR3 is 19 amino acids. The CDR3 loop reads CASSGFGRAPLGTNEKLFF. The DNA for the CDR3 is TGTGCCAGCAGCGGTTTCGGCAGGGCCCCTTTAGGAACTAATGAAAAACTGTTTTTT.

This chain uses TRBV7-2 with TRBJ2-3; D possibly corresponds to TRBD2 (6 bases). V was clipped by 4 bases and J by 4 bases, with 9 bases between them. In germline, CDR1 is SGHTA, CDR2 FQGNSA. The CDR3 covers 13 residues. The CDR3 is CASSSERADTQYF. The CDR3 DNA reads as TGTGCCAGCAGCTCGGAGCGGGCAGATACGCAGTATTTT.

This sequence joins TRBV14 and TRBJ2-1; D could derive from TRBD1 or TRBD2 (5 bases each). Germline values: CDR1 SGHDN, CDR2 FVKESK. This CDR3 region has 15 residues. The germline V and J ends were trimmed by 7 bases and 4 bases, with 17 bases remaining between them. CDR3 sequence reads: CASKGSRPSYNEQFF. CDR3 nucleotides: TGTGCCAGCAAGGGGAGTCGGCCCAGTTACAATGAGCAGTTCTTC.

On this clone: An end of the junction does not agree with germline; a read error may underlie this. This rearrangement joins TRBV15 to TRBJ2-3; 9 bases are shared with TRBD2. The germline V gene encodes CDR1 LNHNV and CDR2 YYDKDF (reference sequence). The CDR3 consists of 17 residues. The CDR3 bases are TGTGCCACCAGCAGGGCCAGGAGTAGCGGGAGCACAGATATGCAGTATTTT. This gives the protein CATSRARSSGSTDMQYF.

The gene calls are TRBV6-1 and TRBJ1-1; D gene unclear. CDR3 length equals 12 residues. The germline gives CDR1 MNHNS, CDR2 SASEGT. The germline V and J ends were trimmed by 6 bases and 1 base, with 6 bases remaining between them. The CDR3 DNA reads TGTGCCAGCAGCCTGACGAACACTGAAGCTTTCTTT. Its protein is CASSLTNTEAFF.

This rearrangement joins TRBV27 to TRBJ2-6; D remains unclear. Per germline, CDR1 MNHEY and CDR2 SMNVEV (reference sequence). The germline V and J ends were trimmed by 5 bases and 0 bases, with 8 bases remaining between them. The CDR3 has 15 residues. CDR3 nucleotides: TGTGCCAGCAGTCGAGATCGCTCTGGGGCCAACGTCCTGACTTTC. Encoded protein: CASSRDRSGANVLTF.

V usage is TRBV7-9 and J usage is TRBJ1-1; the match to TRBD1 covers 9 bases. V shed 3 bases, J shed 6 bases, and the junction held 8 bases outside the gene matches. CDR1 is SEHNR, CDR2 FQNEAQ, per germline (reference sequence). This CDR3 has 15 residues. The CDR3 DNA sequence: TGTGCCAGCAGCTTCACAGGGGGCCCTCACCCTGAAGCTTTCTTT. It is translated as CASSFTGGPHPEAFF.

This chain's CDR3 is CASSYSPGDLGTQYF. DNA for the CDR3: TGTGCCAGCAGTTACTCCCCCGGGGACCTGGGGACCCAGTACTTC. This chain joins TRBV6-6 and TRBJ2-5, with D perhaps matching TRBD1 or TRBD2 (5 bases each). In germline, CDR1 is MNHNY, CDR2 SVGAGI (reference sequence). This CDR3 has 15 residues. V shed 0 bases and J shed 7 bases, with 15 bases lying between them.

Only one count was recorded for this clone. This rearrangement joins TRBV6-6 to TRBJ2-7; a weak D match, TRBD2 (5 bases). The germline V gene encodes CDR1 MNHNY and CDR2 SVGAGI (reference sequence). CDR3 length: 14 residues. Deletions cut 4 bases from V and 0 bases from J, with 10 bases between. Here the CDR3 reads CASSWGAPSYEQYF. CDR3 nucleotides: TGTGCCAGCAGTTGGGGAGCGCCCTCCTACGAGCAGTACTTC.

This clone was detected only a few times. The genes are TRBV7-3 and TRBJ2-1; 7 nucleotides align to TRBD1. CDR1 SGHTA and CDR2 FQGTGA come from the germline V gene. The trim removed 2 bases at V and 6 bases at J, leaving 4 bases unmatched. The CDR3 length is 14 residues. CDR3 region: CASSLGDRSNEQFF. The CDR3 DNA reads as TGTGCCAGCAGCTTAGGGGACAGAAGCAATGAGCAGTTCTTC.

The chain carries TRBV5-4 and TRBJ2-1; the match to TRBD2 covers 9 bases. Germline CDR1 is SGHNT and CDR2 is YYREEE (reference sequence). The CDR3 runs to 15 residues. V lost 0 bases and J lost 6; bases outside the gene matches: 4. The CDR3 bases are TGTGCCAGCAGCTTGGGCCTAGCGGGATCCAATGAGCAGTTCTTC. It specifies CASSLGLAGSNEQFF.

In this sample, this clone turned up once. The V and J genes are TRBV7-6 and TRBJ1-3, with no clear D. V gave up 2 bases and J gave up 0 bases, with 14 bases separating them. Germline CDR1 and CDR2: SGHVS and FNYEAQ. The length of the CDR3 is 17 residues. CDR3 bases: TGTGCCAGCAGCTTATCTCCCCCTCAGAGCTCTGGAAACACCATATATTTT. Amino acid sequence: CASSLSPPQSSGNTIYF. Complete variable domain (other parts from reference TRBV7-6 and TRBJ1-3): GAGVSQSPRYKVTKRGQDVALRCDPISGHVSLYWYRQALGQGPEFLTYFNYEAQQDKSGLPNDRFSAERPEGSISTLTIQRTEQRDSAMYRCASSLSPPQSSGNTIYFGEGSWLTVV.

The chain links TRBV5-1 to TRBJ1-3; D unresolved. CDR3 size: 15 residues. V lost 0 bases and J 1 base, leaving 8 bases between the germline ends. CDR1 SGHRS and CDR2 YFSETQ come from the germline V gene. Here the CDR3 reads CASSLEVRSGNTIYF. The CDR3 coding sequence is TGCGCCAGCAGCTTGGAGGTCAGGTCTGGAAACACCATATATTTT.

This chain joins TRBV10-1 and TRBJ2-1; D call uncertain. The CDR3 is 12 amino acids. Trimming pared 5 bases from V and 9 bases from J, leaving 11 bases between. Per the germline V gene, CDR1 is WNHNN and CDR2 is SYGVQD (reference sequence). The CDR3 bases are TGCGCCAGCAGTAAGCGCTCAACTGAGCAGTTCTTC. This codes for CASSKRSTEQFF.

J is TRBJ2-7 and V is TRBV30; TRBD1 matches 9 bases. In germline, CDR1 is GTSNPN, CDR2 SVGIG (reference sequence). V was pared by 3 bases and J by 2 bases, with 5 bases of the junction left unmatched. This CDR3 is built from 14 residues. CDR3 in DNA: TGTGCCTGGAGGCGCGGGACAGGGCCCTACGAGCAGTACTTC. It specifies CAWRRGTGPYEQYF.

The chain has TRBV6-1 and TRBJ2-7; a possible D gene is TRBD1 (5 bases). Trimming took 5 bases from V and 7 from J, leaving 21 bases between them. The germline V gene has CDR1 MNHNS and CDR2 SASEGT. The CDR3 length is 15 residues. The CDR3 spells CASSFLDNYLGEQYF. CDR3 bases: TGTGCCAGCAGTTTCCTGGACAATTACTTGGGTGAGCAGTACTTC.

V is TRBV4-3 and J is TRBJ1-2, with 9 positions matching TRBD1. Germline-derived CDR1 and CDR2 are LGHNA and YSLEER. The V segment lost 1 base and the J segment 0 bases; nucleotides outside the gene matches: 3. This CDR3 comprises 16 residues. The chain's CDR3 is CASSQAGTGSNYGYTF. The CDR3 DNA is TGCGCCAGCAGCCAAGCCGGGACAGGGTCTAACTATGGCTACACCTTC.

The chain is built from TRBV18 and TRBJ2-3; TRBD2 matches at 7 bases. J gave up 4 bases and V 2 bases, and 6 bases lay outside the gene matches. Looked up from germline, CDR1 is KGHSH and CDR2 is LQKENI. This CDR3 is 15 amino acids long. In nucleotides, the CDR3 is TGTGCCAGCTCACCAATAGGGGCGGGAGCAGATACGCAGTATTTT. Encoded protein: CASSPIGAGADTQYF.

The V call is TRBV27, the J call TRBJ2-3; weak D call: TRBD2 (6 bases). Germline CDR1 is MNHEY and CDR2 is SMNVEV (reference sequence). This CDR3 contains 12 residues. The V end was cut by 6 bases, the J end by 5 bases, with 9 bases between. This CDR3 reads CASREAGDTQYF. As DNA, the CDR3 is TGTGCCAGCAGGGAAGCGGGAGATACGCAGTATTTT.

V usage is TRBV6-5 and J usage is TRBJ1-3; possible D gene TRBD1, 6 bases. Germline CDR1 MNHEY, CDR2 SVGAGI. V was trimmed by 10 bases and J by 2 bases, leaving 18 bases between them. The CDR3 is 15 residues long. The CDR3 DNA reads TGTGCCACCTCGGACAGCCTCACAGCTGGAAACACCATATATTTT. Translated: CATSDSLTAGNTIYF.

The rearrangement joins TRBV10-3 to TRBJ1-3; 7 bases line up with TRBD1. With 5 bases clipped from V and 4 bases from J, the junction kept 8 bases outside the gene matches. Germline lookup yields CDR1 ENHRY and CDR2 SYGVKD. The CDR3 is made up of 15 amino acids. DNA for the CDR3: TGTGCCATCAGTAAGGGGGCGCTAGGAGGAAACACCATATATTTT. Protein product: CAISKGALGGNTIYF.

This chain uses TRBV6-1 with TRBJ2-2; the match to TRBD2 covers 10 bases. The trim removed 7 bases at V and 8 bases at J, leaving 7 bases unmatched. The germline V gene encodes CDR1 MNHNS and CDR2 SASEGT. The CDR3 is 14 residues long. The CDR3 bases are TGTGCCAGCACCAACGTGGGACTAGCGGGGGAGCTGTTTTTT. It encodes CASTNVGLAGELFF.

The chain couples TRBV10-2 to TRBJ2-3, with 13 bases matching TRBD2. The CDR3 has 16 residues. V gave up 2 bases and J gave up 5 bases; unmatched junction bases: 4. Germline CDR1 and CDR2: WSHSY and SAAADI. The CDR3 bases are TGCGCCAGCAGTGAGGGGACTAGCGGGATAGGAGATACGCAGTATTTT. This sequence encodes CASSEGTSGIGDTQYF.

The chain joins TRBV30 to TRBJ2-7; 7 bases are shared with TRBD1. CDR1 and CDR2 (germline): GTSNPN, SVGIG (reference sequence). The CDR3 is 13 residues long. V dropped 4 bases and J dropped 2; count of bases not matched to a gene: 5. Written as DNA, the CDR3 is TGTGCCTGGATTCCGGGACAGACCTACGAGCAGTACTTC. It codes for CAWIPGQTYEQYF.

This clone was detected once. This rearrangement joins TRBV6-6 to TRBJ1-5, with D uncertain. CDR1 and CDR2 (germline): MNHNY, SVGAGI (reference sequence). Trimming cost V 4 bases and J 3 bases, with 16 bases left between them. The CDR3 sequence is 16 residues long. CDR3: CASSSSTAQYNQPQHF. The DNA for the CDR3 is TGTGCCAGCAGTTCCTCGACGGCCCAATACAATCAGCCCCAGCATTTT.

The chain joins TRBV29-1 to TRBJ1-2; D may be TRBD1 (5 bases). Trimming shortened V by 7 bases and J by 4 bases, and 22 bases separated the two germline ends. This CDR3 is 15 amino acids long. Germline V gene sequence: CDR1 SQVTM, CDR2 ANQGSEA. The CDR3 protein is CSAQSQGGFGYGYTF. The CDR3 DNA sequence: TGCAGCGCTCAGAGTCAGGGAGGTTTTGGCTATGGCTACACCTTC. The full variable domain, completed using reference TRBV29-1 and TRBJ1-2, is SAVISQKPSRDICQRGTSLTIQCQVDSQVTMMFWYRQQPGQSLTLIATANQGSEATYESGFVIDKFPISRPNLTFSTLTVSNMSPEDSSIYLCSAQSQGGFGYGYTFGSGTRLTVV.

This chain joins TRBV18 and TRBJ1-1, with D tentatively TRBD1 (6 bases). Germline lookup yields CDR1 KGHSH and CDR2 LQKENI. Trimming took 2 bases from V and 1 from J, leaving 11 bases between them. The length of the CDR3 is 15 residues. The CDR3 loop is CASSPAGTKNTEAFF. The CDR3 nucleotides are TGTGCCAGCTCACCAGCCGGGACAAAGAACACTGAAGCTTTCTTT.

The chain recombines TRBV2 with TRBJ2-1; D possibly corresponds to TRBD2 (6 bases). Germline V gene data show CDR1 as SNHLY and CDR2 as FYNNEI. This CDR3 is 11 amino acids long. Trimming took 5 bases from V and 10 from J, leaving 9 bases between them. CDR3 protein: CASSIAAEQFF. The DNA of the CDR3 is TGTGCCAGCAGTATAGCGGCCGAGCAGTTCTTC.